Listed here are 13 T cell receptor beta chains from one sample, sequenced in a study of cytomegalovirus exposure and HLA in healthy donors. 60 Vbeta and 13 Jbeta primers were used in PCR. TCRdb's table, derived via immunoSEQ multiplex PCR, lists solely in-frame clones and lacks some. The data hold roughly 56,000 clones, with approximately 89% observed a single time. The sample taken for sequencing was PBMCs. The source of these receptors is a man between 18 and 29 years old in good health and CMV-seronegative.

The chain has TRBV27 and TRBJ1-2; 8 bases align to TRBD1. Trimming took 6 bases from V and 4 from J; bases not matched to a gene: 4. Germline CDR1 reads MNHEY; CDR2 reads SMNVEV (reference sequence). The CDR3 has 13 amino acids. The CDR3 loop reads CASSQQGAYGYTF. The CDR3 DNA reads TGTGCCAGCAGCCAGCAGGGGGCCTATGGCTACACCTTC.

This rearrangement joins TRBV29-1 to TRBJ1-2, with 7 bases aligning to TRBD1. Per the germline V gene, CDR1 is SQVTM and CDR2 is ANQGSEA. The CDR3 has 13 residues. V dropped 1 base and J dropped 6; count of bases not matched to a gene: 5. CDR3 amino acids: CSVEGDRVHGYTF. The CDR3 DNA reads TGCAGCGTTGAAGGTGACAGGGTTCATGGCTACACCTTC.

V gene TRBV29-1 combines with J gene TRBJ1-2; D gene uncertain. Between the trimmed V and J ends, which lost 0 bases and 14 bases, there was a span of 13 bases. Germline V gene data show CDR1 as SQVTM and CDR2 as ANQGSEA. The CDR3 has 11 residues. The CDR3 is CSVEDLGTRTF. In DNA, the CDR3 is TGCAGCGTTGAAGATCTTGGCACCCGAACCTTC.

The J gene is TRBJ1-1, the V gene TRBV6-5, with 8 bases that match TRBD1. CDR3 length equals 14 residues. With V trimmed by 4 bases and J by 4 bases, 5 bases remained unmatched. The germline gives CDR1 MNHEY, CDR2 SVGAGI. This CDR3 is CASSSTGVSTEAFF. CDR3 coding DNA: TGTGCCAGCAGTTCGACAGGGGTAAGCACTGAAGCTTTCTTT.

This clone occurred once. V usage is TRBV10-2 and J usage is TRBJ1-5; 7 nucleotides agree with TRBD1. The CDR3 covers 14 residues. With 8 bases clipped from V and 4 bases from J, the junction kept 8 bases outside the gene matches. Germline V gene data show CDR1 as WSHSY and CDR2 as SAAADI. As DNA, the CDR3 is TGCGCCAGCCGCGAGGGGGCGAGTAATCAGCCCCAGCATTTT. Its protein is CASREGASNQPQHF.

This rearrangement joins TRBV10-3 to TRBJ1-6; D is perhaps TRBD1 (5 bases). V was pared by 4 bases and J by 10 bases, with 11 bases between. Germline CDR1 and CDR2: ENHRY and SYGVKD. The CDR3 is 13 residues long. The CDR3 protein is CAISAKGISPLHF. CDR3 sequence (DNA): TGTGCCATCAGTGCAAAGGGGATCTCACCCCTCCACTTT.

The rearrangement uses TRBV6-6 and TRBJ1-1; no firm D call. Germline-derived CDR1 and CDR2 are MNHNY and SVGAGI (reference sequence). Trimming took off 7 bases at V and 3 bases at J, with 15 bases between the two ends. CDR3 size: 14 residues. CDR3 sequence: CASISDGVDTEAFF. Here the CDR3 DNA reads TGTGCCAGCATCTCCGACGGGGTAGACACTGAAGCTTTCTTT.

The chain couples TRBV19 to TRBJ1-4; D gene uncertain. There are 14 residues in the CDR3. V shed 5 bases and J shed 7 bases, with 14 bases lying between them. The germline gives CDR1 LNHDA, CDR2 SQIVND (reference sequence). The CDR3 DNA reads TGTGCCAGTAGTTCAGACCCTAGACTTGAAAAACTGTTTTTT. It is translated as CASSSDPRLEKLFF.

CDR3 sequence: CASSSRPGNTIYF. The CDR3, as DNA: TGTGCCAGCAGTTCGCGGCCTGGAAACACCATATATTTT. The rearrangement joins TRBV6-5 to TRBJ1-3; D gene ambiguous. With 4 bases removed from V and 2 bases from J, the gap between germline ends came to 6 bases. This CDR3 is 13 amino acids long. Germline CDR1 is MNHEY and CDR2 is SVGAGI.

The CDR3 is CASSTEGQGAAEQYF. For the CDR3, the DNA is TGTGCCAGCAGTACAGAGGGACAGGGGGCGGCGGAGCAGTACTTC. The V call is TRBV6-5, the J call TRBJ2-7; TRBD1 aligns across 12 bases. Germline V CDR1 and CDR2: MNHEY, SVGAGI. This CDR3 region has 15 residues. V shed 5 bases, J shed 7 bases, and the junction held 9 bases outside the gene matches.

This clone was seen a handful of times. The chain uses TRBV4-1 and TRBJ2-7; D may be TRBD1 (5 bases). Looked up from germline, CDR1 is MGHRA and CDR2 is YSYEKL. This CDR3 spans 15 amino acids. The V and J ends lost 0 bases and 2 bases respectively, with 11 bases between them. CDR3 protein: CASSQDPRTPYEQYF. CDR3 coding DNA: TGCGCCAGCAGCCAAGATCCCCGGACACCCTACGAGCAGTACTTC.

The chain recombines TRBV28 with TRBJ2-7, with D possibly TRBD1 on 6 matching bases. The germline V gene has CDR1 MDHEN and CDR2 SYDVKM. This CDR3 is 12 amino acids long. The ends were cut back, 7 bases at V and 5 bases at J, with 12 bases in the middle. This CDR3 reads CASTLRGNEQYF. Here the CDR3 DNA reads TGTGCCAGCACCTTAAGGGGGAACGAGCAGTACTTC.

This clone was seen just once. The chain joins TRBV28 to TRBJ2-3; 8 bases fit TRBD1. Germline assignment: CDR1 MDHEN and CDR2 SYDVKM. This CDR3 has 17 residues. J gave up 2 bases and V 3 bases, and 10 bases lay outside the gene matches. The CDR3 spells CASSFSPGQVNTDTQYF. The CDR3 DNA sequence: TGTGCCAGCAGTTTCTCACCGGGACAGGTAAACACAGATACGCAGTATTTT.